Listed below are T cell receptor beta chains from one sample, sequenced in a study of tumor and adjacent non-tumor tissue in lung cancer. TCRdb passed the multiplex PCR reads through MiXCR, listing each CDR3 protein once. The sample shows 84,000 or so distinct CDR3 sequences, roughly two thirds of them seen only once. Sequencing was done on a sample of lung tumor tissue. These receptors all come from a man in his sixties or seventies with non-small cell lung cancer. Each CDR3 is given with its conserved first and last residue. Each record gives: D gene, clone size, V gene, J gene, CDR3 protein, CDR3 DNA. A D gene is named only where the DNA matches it firmly. Only some rows state a clone size, as once, few, many or a class for expanded clones.

d_gene: TRBD1
abundance: NA
v_gene: TRBV20-1
j_gene: TRBJ2-7
CDR3aa: CSARARTGPFYEQYF
CDR3nt: TGCAGTGCTAGAGCCAGGACAGGGCCTTTCTACGAGCAGTACTTC

d_gene: NA
abundance: NA
v_gene: TRBV20-1
j_gene: TRBJ2-7
CDR3aa: CSVRGIGNLVQYF
CDR3nt: TGCAGTGTTAGAGGCATAGGAAACCTCGTGCAGTACTTC

d_gene: NA
abundance: NA
v_gene: TRBV5-1
j_gene: TRBJ2-7
CDR3aa: CASSPYLGGASYEQHF
CDR3nt: TGCGCCAGCAGCCCGTATCTAGGAGGGGCATCCTACGAGCAGCACTTC

d_gene: TRBD1
abundance: many
v_gene: TRBV4-1
j_gene: TRBJ2-7
CDR3aa: CASSVQGGEQYF
CDR3nt: TGCGCCAGCAGCGTACAGGGGGGCGAGCAGTACTTC

d_gene: TRBD1
abundance: few
v_gene: TRBV29-1
j_gene: TRBJ1-1
CDR3aa: CSTPGNGVRGHLRYDTEAFF
CDR3nt: TGCAGCACCCCGGGTAATGGTGTCAGGGGGCATCTGCGGTACGACACTGAAGCTTTCTTC

d_gene: NA
abundance: once
v_gene: TRBV6-1
j_gene: TRBJ2-2
CDR3aa: CASIGGHQTAGELFF
CDR3nt: TGTGCCAGCATAGGGGGTCACCAGACGGCCGGGGAGCTGTTTTTT

d_gene: TRBD2
abundance: many
v_gene: TRBV7-9
j_gene: TRBJ2-3
CDR3aa: CASSKGGGGARNTQYF
CDR3nt: TGTGCCAGCAGCAAAGGAGGCGGGGGGGCCAGAAATACGCAGTATTTT

d_gene: TRBD1
abundance: NA
v_gene: TRBV4-1
j_gene: TRBJ1-5
CDR3aa: CHSSSGTGSRSNQPQHF
CDR3nt: TGCCACAGCAGCTCCGGGACAGGGTCCAGGAGCAATCAGCCCCAGCATTTT

d_gene: TRBD2
abundance: medium-sized
v_gene: TRBV6-6
j_gene: TRBJ2-2
CDR3aa: CASSYSWTSGLTGELFF
CDR3nt: TGTGCCAGCAGTTACAGTTGGACTAGCGGGTTGACCGGGGAGCTGTTTTTT

d_gene: TRBD1
abundance: NA
v_gene: TRBV20-1
j_gene: TRBJ1-5
CDR3aa: CSAGGGGSWGNQPQHF
CDR3nt: TGCAGTGCTGGAGGGGGCGGGTCATGGGGCAATCAACCTCAGCATTTT

d_gene: TRBD1
abundance: NA
v_gene: TRBV28
j_gene: TRBJ2-7
CDR3aa: CASSFPDRYEQYF
CDR3nt: TGTGCCAGCAGTTTCCCGGACAGGTACGAGCAGTACTTC

d_gene: NA
abundance: once
v_gene: TRBV24-1
j_gene: TRBJ1-1
CDR3aa: CATSDYELRAFF
CDR3nt: TGTGCCACCAGTGATTATGAGTTGCGAGCTTTCTTT

d_gene: NA
abundance: NA
v_gene: TRBV6-5
j_gene: TRBJ2-1
CDR3aa: CADSNNRDEQFF
CDR3nt: TGTGCCGACAGCAACAACAGGGATGAGCAGTTCTTC

d_gene: NA
abundance: once
v_gene: TRBV29-1
j_gene: TRBJ2-5
CDR3aa: CSAPAGGNQETHYF
CDR3nt: TGCAGTGCCCCGGCTGGCGGCAACCAAGAGACCCATTACTTC

d_gene: NA
abundance: many
v_gene: TRBV29-1
j_gene: TRBJ2-5
CDR3aa: CSVKDRLPETQYF
CDR3nt: TGCAGCGTTAAAGATCGACTTCCAGAGACCCAGTACTTC

d_gene: TRBD1
abundance: many
v_gene: TRBV6-5
j_gene: TRBJ1-2
CDR3aa: CASSSIWFGTVIPYGYTF
CDR3nt: TGTGCCAGCAGTTCAATATGGTTCGGGACAGTCATCCCCTATGGCTACACCTTC

d_gene: TRBD1
abundance: many
v_gene: TRBV7-9
j_gene: TRBJ2-2
CDR3aa: CASRPETGQRNTGELFF
CDR3nt: TGTGCCAGCAGGCCCGAGACGGGACAGAGGAACACCGGGGAGCTGTTTTTT

d_gene: NA
abundance: NA
v_gene: TRBV29-1
j_gene: TRBJ1-2
CDR3aa: CSASRRGFIGGYTF
CDR3nt: TGCAGCGCCTCCCGACGGGGGTTCATAGGTGGCTATACCTTC